Shown below are 29 T cell receptor beta chains from a single sample sequenced in a study of OX40 agonist ivuxolimab in advanced cancers. The data were produced by immunoSEQ multiplex PCR, yet TCRdb's version contains in-frame clones alone and is incomplete. The data hold 70,000 or so clones, with approximately 80% observed a single time. The sequencing used CD4+ or CD8+ T cells sorted from blood, collected in a trial of the OX40 agonist ivuxolimab. These receptors originate from an adult with an advanced solid tumor such as melanoma, head and neck, liver or kidney cancer.

The chain recombines TRBV7-6 with TRBJ2-5; TRBD2 aligns across 11 bases. V was clipped by 4 bases and J by 5 bases; unmatched bases: 9. CDR3 length: 16 residues. Germline CDR1 SGHVS, CDR2 FNYEAQ. The CDR3 DNA reads as TGTGCCAGCAGCTCTATAGCGGGGGGGCCAGAGGAGACCCAGTACTTC. Protein: CASSSIAGGPEETQYF.

This sequence joins TRBV6-4 and TRBJ1-1; no clear D. There are 16 residues in the CDR3. CDR1 MRHNA and CDR2 SNTAGT come from the germline V gene. The V and J ends lost 0 bases and 1 base respectively, with 12 bases between them. CDR3 protein: CASSDSTRRGNTEAFF. The CDR3 DNA follows: TGTGCCAGCAGTGACTCTACTAGACGGGGGAACACTGAAGCTTTCTTT.

The J gene is TRBJ2-5, the V gene TRBV7-7; the D is unclear. V was clipped by 5 bases and J by 0 bases, with 13 bases between them. CDR3 length equals 15 residues. Germline V lookup: CDR1 SSHAT, CDR2 FNYEAQ (reference sequence). The CDR3 nucleotides read TGTGCCAGCAGCGCCCTGCAGGTTCACCAAGAGACCCAGTACTTC. This codes for CASSALQVHQETQYF.

The V and J genes are TRBV18 and TRBJ1-4, with TRBD1 matching 8 bases. The CDR3 covers 14 residues. The germline gives CDR1 KGHSH, CDR2 LQKENI. V lost 6 bases to trimming and J lost 8 bases; unmatched junction nucleotides: 8. CDR3 region: CASSPQGADEKLFF. Here the CDR3 DNA reads TGTGCCAGCTCGCCTCAGGGGGCGGACGAAAAACTGTTTTTT.

The chain couples TRBV27 to TRBJ1-3, with TRBD1 as a possible D gene (5 bases). Deletions cut 2 bases from V and 2 bases from J, with 10 bases between. The CDR3 runs to 15 residues. Germline CDR1 MNHEY, CDR2 SMNVEV (reference sequence). DNA for the CDR3: TGTGCCAGCAGTTTAAGTGGCAGGGCTGGAAACACCATATATTTT. Residues: CASSLSGRAGNTIYF.

The chain recombines TRBV5-4 with TRBJ2-7; tentatively, D is TRBD1 (5 bases). This CDR3 has 14 amino acids. CDR1 is SGHNT, CDR2 YYREEE, per germline (reference sequence). With 1 base removed from V and 0 bases from J, the gap between germline ends came to 8 bases. The CDR3 loop is CASSLQGSSYEQYF. The DNA of the CDR3 is TGTGCCAGCAGCTTGCAGGGTAGCTCCTACGAGCAGTACTTC. Full variable domain (rest looked up from reference TRBV5-4 and TRBJ2-7): ETGVTQSPTHLIKTRGQQVTLRCSSQSGHNTVSWYQQALGQGPQFIFQYYREEENGRGNFPPRFSGLQFPNYSSELNVNALELDDSALYLCASSLQGSSYEQYFGPGTRLTVT.

The gene calls are TRBV9 and TRBJ1-1; 8 positions agree with TRBD1. The ends lost 4 bases at V and 7 bases at J; junction bases unmatched: 6. The CDR3 has 13 residues. Germline V gene data show CDR1 as SGDLS and CDR2 as YYNGEE. The CDR3 spells CASSPGTGVEAFF. Written as DNA, the CDR3 is TGTGCCAGCAGCCCAGGGACAGGCGTTGAAGCTTTCTTT. Based on the CDR3 plus reference TRBV9 and TRBJ1-1, the full variable domain is DSGVTQTPKHLITATGQRVTLRCSPRSGDLSVYWYQQSLDQGLQFLIQYYNGEERAKGNILERFSAQQFPDLHSELNLSSLELGDSALYFCASSPGTGVEAFFGQGTRLTVV.

This clone has just a few counts. The chain uses TRBV28 and TRBJ1-5; 8 nucleotides align to TRBD1. V lost 5 bases to trimming and J lost 4 bases; unmatched junction nucleotides: 4. Germline V gives CDR1 MDHEN, CDR2 SYDVKM. The CDR3 consists of 14 residues. CDR3 in amino acids: CASSPGDRNQPQHF. The CDR3 nucleotides read TGTGCCAGCAGTCCGGGGGACAGGAATCAGCCCCAGCATTTT. Drawing the rest from reference TRBV28 and TRBJ1-5, the complete variable domain is DVKVTQSSRYLVKRTGEKVFLECVQDMDHENMFWYRQDPGLGLRLIYFSYDVKMKEKGDIPEGYSVSREKKERFSLILESASTNQTSMYLCASSPGDRNQPQHFGDGTRLSIL.

This clone has only one observation. This rearrangement joins TRBV5-5 to TRBJ2-5; D unresolved. The V end lost 1 base, the J end lost 2 bases, and 15 bases lay between the germline ends. CDR1 and CDR2 from the germline V gene are SGHKS and YYEKEE (reference sequence). The CDR3 totals 16 residues. Here the CDR3 reads CASSLTWLIFQETQYF. The CDR3 DNA reads TGTGCCAGCAGCTTGACTTGGCTAATCTTTCAAGAGACCCAGTACTTC.

The rearrangement joins TRBV18 to TRBJ1-6, with 8 bases lining up with TRBD1. V lost 3 bases, J lost 14 bases, and 9 bases stayed unmatched. Germline V gives CDR1 KGHSH, CDR2 LQKENI. The CDR3 has 14 amino acids. This chain's CDR3 is CASSPDRVRVALHF. The CDR3, as DNA: TGTGCCAGCTCACCGGACAGGGTCCGTGTGGCCCTCCACTTT.

The CDR3 DNA sequence: TGTGCCAGCAGCGTAGCCACCCCTATAAATCAGCCCCAGCATTTT. The encoded protein is CASSVATPINQPQHF. The chain combines TRBV9 with TRBJ1-5; D is ambiguous. Germline assignment: CDR1 SGDLS and CDR2 YYNGEE. V gave up 0 bases and J gave up 4 bases, with 11 bases separating them. The CDR3 is made up of 15 amino acids.

The rearrangement joins TRBV5-6 to TRBJ1-1; D unresolved. Germline loops: CDR1 SGHDT, CDR2 YYEEEE. The CDR3 is 13 residues long. Trimming took off 3 bases at V and 3 bases at J, with 9 bases between the two ends. The CDR3 loop is CASSSMVDTEAFF. The CDR3 region has the DNA TGTGCCAGCAGCTCGATGGTTGACACTGAAGCTTTCTTT.

V and J are TRBV5-4 and TRBJ1-5; 10 positions match TRBD1. This CDR3 comprises 16 residues. Germline CDR1 and CDR2: SGHNT and YYREEE (reference sequence). V was pared by 3 bases and J by 2 bases, with 5 bases of the junction left unmatched. CDR3 protein: CASSSTGTGGNQPQHF. For the CDR3, the DNA is TGTGCCAGCAGCTCCACCGGGACAGGGGGCAATCAGCCCCAGCATTTT.

The chain has TRBV25-1 and TRBJ2-1; D may correspond to TRBD1 or TRBD2 (5 bases each). In germline, CDR1 is MGHDK, CDR2 SYGVNS. The CDR3 consists of 16 residues. V was clipped by 4 bases and J by 4 bases, with 17 bases between them. Here the CDR3 reads CASSGSPGRYYNEQFF. The CDR3 region has the DNA TGTGCCAGCAGTGGGTCGCCGGGACGATATTACAATGAGCAGTTCTTC.

This CDR3 is CASSYLRTGGGYGYTF. Written as DNA, the CDR3 is TGTGCCAGCAGTTACTTAAGGACAGGGGGCGGGTATGGCTACACCTTC. V usage is TRBV6-5 and J usage is TRBJ1-2; 11 bases agree with TRBD1. This CDR3 has 16 amino acids. The germline V gene has CDR1 MNHEY and CDR2 SVGAGI. Trimming cost V 1 base and J 5 bases; bases outside gene matches: 6.

In this sample, this clone is medium-sized (0.01 to 0.1%). This chain connects TRBV25-1 to TRBJ1-5; 11 bases agree with TRBD1. V was clipped by 3 bases and J by 4 bases; unmatched bases: 5. CDR3 length: 16 residues. Germline assignment: CDR1 MGHDK and CDR2 SYGVNS. CDR3: CASSDAGQGGNQPQHF. In nucleotides, the CDR3 is TGTGCCAGCAGTGACGCGGGACAGGGGGGTAATCAGCCCCAGCATTTT.

The J gene is TRBJ2-5, the V gene TRBV5-8; 15 positions match TRBD2. J lost 3 bases, V lost 4 bases, and 7 bases had no gene match. Germline V gene lookup returns CDR1 SGHTS and CDR2 YDEGEE. The CDR3 length is 17 residues. CDR3 in amino acids: CASSGGLAGGHEETQYF. The CDR3 region has the DNA TGTGCCAGCAGCGGGGGACTAGCGGGGGGCCACGAAGAGACCCAGTACTTC.

This rearrangement joins TRBV5-1 to TRBJ1-1, with D tentatively TRBD1 (6 bases). Looked up from germline, CDR1 is SGHRS and CDR2 is YFSETQ. V dropped 4 bases and J dropped 1 base, with 14 bases sitting between them. The CDR3 is made up of 15 amino acids. The CDR3 sequence is CASSLSTGTNTEAFF. The CDR3 nucleotides read TGCGCCAGCAGCCTGTCGACAGGAACGAACACTGAAGCTTTCTTT.

In its sample, this clone was seen once. V usage is TRBV9 and J usage is TRBJ2-5, with 13 bases that match TRBD2. Losses at the gene ends were 3 bases for V and 7 bases for J; bases not matched to a gene: 6. Germline V gene lookup returns CDR1 SGDLS and CDR2 YYNGEE. This CDR3 has 15 amino acids. The CDR3 is CASSALAGGKGTQYF. CDR3 in DNA: TGTGCCAGCAGCGCACTAGCGGGGGGGAAAGGGACCCAGTACTTC.

The chain employs TRBV11-1 and TRBJ2-1; tentative D call: TRBD2 (6 bases). CDR1 and CDR2 (germline): SGHAT, FQDESV (reference sequence). Trimming took off 6 bases at V and 8 bases at J, with 20 bases between the two ends. The CDR3 is 15 amino acids. As DNA, the CDR3 is TGTGCCAGCAGATGGGGGGAAAGGCCGACCGATGAGCAGTTCTTC. Amino acid sequence: CASRWGERPTDEQFF.

The rearrangement links TRBV5-6 to TRBJ2-6, with 10 bases fitting TRBD1. Germline loops: CDR1 SGHDT, CDR2 YYEEEE. The CDR3 runs 19 residues. V lost 5 bases, J lost 1 base, and 12 bases stayed unmatched. Here the CDR3 reads CASSLSGGQGKSGANVLTF. The CDR3 DNA sequence: TGTGCCAGCAGTTTGAGTGGGGGACAGGGGAAGTCTGGGGCCAACGTCCTGACTTTC.

This chain uses TRBV18 with TRBJ1-5; D perhaps matches TRBD1 (5 bases). V was pared by 1 base and J by 5 bases, with 12 bases between. The CDR3 has 15 residues. Germline lookup yields CDR1 KGHSH and CDR2 LQKENI. The CDR3 loop reads CASSPRRGDDQPQHF. The CDR3 nucleotides are TGTGCCAGCTCACCACGGCGGGGGGACGATCAGCCCCAGCATTTT.

V is TRBV5-8 and J is TRBJ2-2; D is possibly TRBD2 (6 bases). The CDR3 totals 13 residues. V was shortened by 7 bases and J by 4 bases, with 11 bases between the two germline ends. The germline V gene has CDR1 SGHTS and CDR2 YDEGEE. Here the CDR3 reads CASRRVATGELFF. In nucleotides, the CDR3 is TGTGCCAGCCGGAGGGTTGCCACCGGGGAGCTGTTTTTT.

The chain has TRBV6-5 and TRBJ1-6; TRBD1 matches at 9 bases. Germline CDR1 MNHEY, CDR2 SVGAGI. V dropped 7 bases and J dropped 9; count of bases not matched to a gene: 4. The CDR3 is 13 amino acids. CDR3 DNA: TGTGCCAGCAAAGGACAGGGGACTTCACCCCTCCACTTT. Its translation: CASKGQGTSPLHF.

The chain combines TRBV7-2 with TRBJ1-4; no clear D. Per the germline V gene, CDR1 is SGHTA and CDR2 is FQGNSA. V dropped 2 bases and J dropped 4 bases, with 11 bases sitting between them. This CDR3 contains 15 residues. This chain's CDR3 is CASSLRGGVNEKLFF. The CDR3 DNA reads as TGTGCCAGCAGCTTAAGAGGAGGAGTTAATGAAAAACTGTTTTTT.

The chain has TRBV27 and TRBJ2-1; D may match TRBD1 or TRBD2 (5 bases each). V was shortened by 10 bases and J by 0 bases, with 16 bases between the two germline ends. CDR3 length: 15 amino acids. Per germline, CDR1 MNHEY and CDR2 SMNVEV (reference sequence). CDR3 in amino acids: CATWDPRGSYNEQFF. The CDR3 bases are TGTGCCACCTGGGACCCCCGGGGCTCCTACAATGAGCAGTTCTTC.

Comment on this clone: This may be a read error: a much more frequent sequence differs by one nucleotide. Other DNA sequences of this sample code for an identical CDR3. This chain links TRBV6-5 with TRBJ1-2; D gene uncertain. Germline values: CDR1 MNHEY, CDR2 SVGAGI. V was pared by 4 bases and J by 8 bases, with 17 bases between. The CDR3 has 14 residues. CDR3 sequence: CASSFLSSNRGYTF. The DNA for the CDR3 is TGTGCCAGCAGTTTCCTCTCTTCGAACCGGGGCTACACCTTC.

The V call is TRBV28, the J call TRBJ1-5; 10 positions agree with TRBD1. CDR3 length: 16 residues. Looked up from germline, CDR1 is MDHEN and CDR2 is SYDVKM. V lost 3 bases, J lost 4 bases, and 6 bases stayed unmatched. CDR3 sequence (DNA): TGTGCCAGCAGTTTTACCCGGGGACAGGGGAATCAGCCCCAGCATTTT. This sequence encodes CASSFTRGQGNQPQHF.

This clone turned up a few times. The chain links TRBV14 to TRBJ1-5; no firm D call. V was trimmed by 1 base and J by 5 bases, leaving 9 bases between them. There are 14 residues in the CDR3. Germline lookup yields CDR1 SGHDN and CDR2 FVKESK. The CDR3 sequence is CASSQAKQYQPQHF. In DNA form, the CDR3 reads TGTGCCAGCAGCCAAGCGAAACAGTATCAGCCCCAGCATTTT.